This T cell receptor (beta chain) was identified in a study of tumor and adjacent non-tumor tissue in lung cancer. Study summary: Patients comprised eleven to twelve adenocarcinoma, 2 squamous cell carcinoma and 1 small cell lung cancer. Aged about 31 to 80 years, patients included nine to eleven men and a few women with stage I to III disease. On average, productive TCRbeta reads reached some 4.2 million per sample.

The template was RNA from unsorted bulk tissue. Chemotherapy-naive patients with new lung cancer underwent thoracic surgery in China, August–late 2014. The library came from three nested PCR rounds adapted from ARM-PCR protocols. TCRdb called the multiplex PCR reads again in MiXCR, with one record for every CDR3 protein. The sample includes about 76,000 distinct CDR3 sequences, around 70% of them seen just once. This clonotype was seen repeatedly, ten times or more. Germline V gene lookup returns CDR1 DFQATT and CDR2 SNEGSKA (reference sequence). V was clipped by 5 bases and J by 4 bases, with 9 bases between them. The CDR3 consists of 12 residues.

The chain carries TRBV20-1 and TRBJ1-3; the D is unclear. This receptor was obtained from a woman between 65 and 79 years old with non-small cell lung cancer. Sequenced input: lung tumor tissue. The CDR3 bases are TGCAGTGCTCAGCCGTCCGGAAACACCATATATTTT. Residues: CSAQPSGNTIYF.